This T cell receptor (beta chain) originates from a study of PD-1 blockade in classical Hodgkin lymphoma. Whole-study context: Patients were infused with nivolumab 3 mg/kg every 2 weeks. Study findings and constraints: In newly diagnosed patients, baseline TCR diversity was reportedly below that of healthy donors. By C4D1, diversity of CD4+ TCRs had risen significantly, whereas that of CD8+ TCRs had not. What drove the repertoire differences, possibly disease activity or prior therapy, has not been defined.

The CDR3 length is 14 residues. V lost 4 bases, J lost 1 base, and 10 bases lay in between. Germline assignment: CDR1 SNHLY and CDR2 FYNNEI. Generated by immunoSEQ multiplex PCR, the TCRdb table keeps only in-frame clones and is missing some. Of about 60,000 clones in the sample, under 95% are singletons; the top ten hold under 13%. Time point meaning: cycle 4 day 1 (C4D1), after 6 weeks of nivolumab. There was relapse after autologous stem cell transplantation in every patient, and there was variation in brentuximab vedotin exposure. A remark on this clone: As yet, its antigen is unknown.

V and J are TRBV2 and TRBJ1-1, with D hard to call. The sequence was obtained from a human donor with classical Hodgkin lymphoma. The material was peripheral blood mononuclear cells (PBMCs), obtained before the fourth cycle of nivolumab. CDR3 in DNA: TGTGCCAGCAGTGCGGAGGCAGCGAACACTGAAGCTTTCTTT. Residues: CASSAEAANTEAFF.